What follows describes a single T cell receptor beta chain. Its target is not known. Trimming at V came to 0 bases and at J to 3 bases, leaving 5 bases not matched to a gene. The length of the CDR3 is 15 residues. The germline gives CDR1 KGHSH, CDR2 LQKENI. This entry comes from a study of PD-1 blockade in classical Hodgkin lymphoma. Findings of the study overall: The authors excluded patients who started nivolumab under 1 year after ASCT.

Using immunoSEQ multiplex PCR, the repertoire was profiled, and TCRdb retains in-frame clones only, with some absent. The sample has more than 40,000 clones; about 70% are singletons. Brentuximab vedotin exposure varied among the patients, all of whom had relapsed after autologous stem cell transplantation. Reported best responses ranged across complete response, partial response or progressive disease. The specimen was peripheral blood mononuclear cells (PBMCs), collected at baseline. The clonotype was recovered from a human donor with classical Hodgkin lymphoma. The chain uses TRBV18 and TRBJ2-7, with TRBD1 matching over 7 bases. CDR3 coding DNA: TGTGCCAGCTCACCACCGTCCTCAGGGGGCTACGAGCAGTACTTC. Translation gives CASSPPSSGGYEQYF.